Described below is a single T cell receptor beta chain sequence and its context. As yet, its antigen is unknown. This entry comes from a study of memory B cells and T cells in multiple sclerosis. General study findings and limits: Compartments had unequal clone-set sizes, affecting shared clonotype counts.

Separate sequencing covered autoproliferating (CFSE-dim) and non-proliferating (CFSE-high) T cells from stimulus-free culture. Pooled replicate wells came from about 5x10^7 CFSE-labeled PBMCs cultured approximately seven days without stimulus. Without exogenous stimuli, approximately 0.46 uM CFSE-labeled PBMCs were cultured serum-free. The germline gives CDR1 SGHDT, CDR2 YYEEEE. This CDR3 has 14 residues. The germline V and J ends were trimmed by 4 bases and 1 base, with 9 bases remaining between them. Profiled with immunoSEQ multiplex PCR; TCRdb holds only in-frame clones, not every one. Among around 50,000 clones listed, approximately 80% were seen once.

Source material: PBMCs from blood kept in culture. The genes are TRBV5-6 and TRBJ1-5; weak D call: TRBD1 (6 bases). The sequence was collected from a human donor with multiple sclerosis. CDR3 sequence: CASSIGGSNQPQHF. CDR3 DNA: TGTGCCAGCAGCATAGGGGGAAGCAATCAGCCCCAGCATTTT.